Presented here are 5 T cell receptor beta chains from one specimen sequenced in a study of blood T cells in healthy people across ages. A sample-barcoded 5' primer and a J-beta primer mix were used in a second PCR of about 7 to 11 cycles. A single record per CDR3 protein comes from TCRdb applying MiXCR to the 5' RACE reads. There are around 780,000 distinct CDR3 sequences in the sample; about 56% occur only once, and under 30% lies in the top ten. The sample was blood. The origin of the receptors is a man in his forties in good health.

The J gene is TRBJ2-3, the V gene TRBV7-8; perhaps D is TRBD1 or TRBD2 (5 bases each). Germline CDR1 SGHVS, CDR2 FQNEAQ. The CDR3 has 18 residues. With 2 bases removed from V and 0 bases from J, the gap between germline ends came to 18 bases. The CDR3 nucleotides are TGTGCCAGCAGCTTATCTTCATACCGGGGCAGAAGCACAGATACGCAGTATTTT. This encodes CASSLSSYRGRSTDTQYF.

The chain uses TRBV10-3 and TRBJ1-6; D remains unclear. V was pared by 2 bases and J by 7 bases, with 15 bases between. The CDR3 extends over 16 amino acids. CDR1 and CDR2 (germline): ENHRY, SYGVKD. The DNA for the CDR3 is TGTGCCATCAGTGAGGCGTTCGGACCGACGAATTCACCCCTCCACTTT. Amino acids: CAISEAFGPTNSPLHF.

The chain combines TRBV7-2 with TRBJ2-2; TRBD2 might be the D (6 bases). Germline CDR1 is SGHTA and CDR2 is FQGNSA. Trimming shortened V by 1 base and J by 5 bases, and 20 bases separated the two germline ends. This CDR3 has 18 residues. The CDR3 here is CASSLVGGQGGRTGELFF. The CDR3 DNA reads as TGTGCCAGCAGCTTAGTCGGCGGGCAGGGAGGAAGGACCGGGGAGCTGTTTTTT.

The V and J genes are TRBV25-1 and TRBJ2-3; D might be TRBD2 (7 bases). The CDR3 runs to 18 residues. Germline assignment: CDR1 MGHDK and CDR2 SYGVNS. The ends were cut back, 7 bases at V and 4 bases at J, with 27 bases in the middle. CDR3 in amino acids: CASTPKRGRAGVSDTQYF. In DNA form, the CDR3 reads TGTGCCAGCACCCCCAAAAGGGGGAGGGCGGGGGTTTCAGATACGCAGTATTTT.

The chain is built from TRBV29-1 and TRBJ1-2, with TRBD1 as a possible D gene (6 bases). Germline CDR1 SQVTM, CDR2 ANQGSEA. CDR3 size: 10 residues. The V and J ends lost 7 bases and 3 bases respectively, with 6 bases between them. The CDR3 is CSDRDYGYTF. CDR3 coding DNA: TGCAGCGACAGGGACTATGGCTACACCTTC.